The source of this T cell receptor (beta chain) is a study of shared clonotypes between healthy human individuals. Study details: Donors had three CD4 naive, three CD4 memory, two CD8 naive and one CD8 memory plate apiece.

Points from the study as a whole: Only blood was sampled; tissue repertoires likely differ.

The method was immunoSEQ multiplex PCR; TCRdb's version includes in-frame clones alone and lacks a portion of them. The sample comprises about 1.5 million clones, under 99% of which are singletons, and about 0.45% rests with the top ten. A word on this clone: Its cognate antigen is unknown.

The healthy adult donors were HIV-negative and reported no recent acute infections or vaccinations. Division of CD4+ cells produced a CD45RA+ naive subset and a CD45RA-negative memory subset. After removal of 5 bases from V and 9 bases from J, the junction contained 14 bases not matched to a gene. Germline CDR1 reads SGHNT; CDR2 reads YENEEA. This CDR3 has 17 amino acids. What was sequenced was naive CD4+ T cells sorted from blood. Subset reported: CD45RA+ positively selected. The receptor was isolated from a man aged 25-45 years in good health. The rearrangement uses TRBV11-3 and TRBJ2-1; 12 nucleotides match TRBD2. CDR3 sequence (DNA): TGTGCCAGCAGCACATACCCTCTAGCGGGAGGGCGGGGTGAGCAGTTCTTC. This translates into CASSTYPLAGGRGEQFF.